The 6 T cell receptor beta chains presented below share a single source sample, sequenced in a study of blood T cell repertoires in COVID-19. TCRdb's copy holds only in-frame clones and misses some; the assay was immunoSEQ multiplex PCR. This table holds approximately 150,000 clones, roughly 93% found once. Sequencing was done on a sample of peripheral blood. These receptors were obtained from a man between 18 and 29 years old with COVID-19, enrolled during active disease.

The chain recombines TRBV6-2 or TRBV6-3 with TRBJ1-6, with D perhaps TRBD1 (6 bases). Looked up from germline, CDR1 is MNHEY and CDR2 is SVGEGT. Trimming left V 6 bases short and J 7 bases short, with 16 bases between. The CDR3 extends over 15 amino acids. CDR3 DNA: TGTGCCAGCAGCGCTGGGGGGGCCGCAAATTCACCCCTCCACTTT. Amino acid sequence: CASSAGGAANSPLHF.

In DNA, the CDR3 is TGTGCCAGCAGCTTGGGGGTAGCAGCTCCTACGGAGCAGTACTTC. This sequence encodes CASSLGVAAPTEQYF. This sequence joins TRBV5-5 and TRBJ2-7, with D hard to call. Trimming shortened V by 0 bases and J by 7 bases, and 17 bases separated the two germline ends. Germline V gives CDR1 SGHKS, CDR2 YYEKEE (reference sequence). CDR3 length equals 15 residues.

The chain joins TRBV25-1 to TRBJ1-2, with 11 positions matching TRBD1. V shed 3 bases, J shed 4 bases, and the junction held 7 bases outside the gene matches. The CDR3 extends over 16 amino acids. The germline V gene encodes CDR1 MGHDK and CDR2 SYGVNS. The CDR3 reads CASSEPGQGDLYGYTF. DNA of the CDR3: TGTGCCAGCAGTGAGCCGGGACAGGGGGACCTCTATGGCTACACCTTC.

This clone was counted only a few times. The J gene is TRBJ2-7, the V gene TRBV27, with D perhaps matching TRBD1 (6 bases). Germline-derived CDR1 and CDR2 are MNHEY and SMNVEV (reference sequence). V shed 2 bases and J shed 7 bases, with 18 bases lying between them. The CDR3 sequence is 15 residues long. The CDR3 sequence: CASSLGTGLGEEQYF. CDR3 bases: TGTGCCAGCAGTTTAGGCACAGGGCTGGGGGAAGAGCAGTACTTC.

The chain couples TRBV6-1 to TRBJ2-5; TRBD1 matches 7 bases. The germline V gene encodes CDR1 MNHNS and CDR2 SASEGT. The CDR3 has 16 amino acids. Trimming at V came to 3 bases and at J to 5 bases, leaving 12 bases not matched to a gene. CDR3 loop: CASSDPTRGRGETQYF. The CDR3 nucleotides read TGTGCCAGCAGTGACCCAACAAGGGGGCGCGGGGAGACCCAGTACTTC.

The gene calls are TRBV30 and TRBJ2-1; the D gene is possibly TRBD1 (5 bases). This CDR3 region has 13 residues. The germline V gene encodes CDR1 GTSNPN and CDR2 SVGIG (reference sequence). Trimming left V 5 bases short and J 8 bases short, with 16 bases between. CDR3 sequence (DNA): TGTGCCTGGGCTATCAGGGTTAATTATGAGCAGTTCTTC. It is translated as CAWAIRVNYEQFF.